This is a list of T cell receptor beta chains from one sample in a study of T cells in Graves' hyperthyroidism and ophthalmopathy. MiXCR was run by TCRdb on the multiplex PCR reads, yielding one entry per CDR3 protein. Among around 600,000 distinct CDR3 sequences listed, roughly 16% were seen once. The sample comprised blood. The receptors originated from a woman in her thirties or forties with Graves' ophthalmopathy. Each CDR3 is given with its conserved first and last residue. The D gene is left open where the match is weak. Expanded clones get a size class; other rows say once, few or many, or leave the size out.

d_call j_call v_call clone_size cdr3_nt cdr3_aa
- TRBJ1-1 TRBV4-1 - TGCGCCAGCAGCCCCCGGGACACTCGTCGAACTTTCTTT CASSPRDTRRTFF
- TRBJ2-7 TRBV6-2/TRBV6-3 many TGTGCCAGCAACCTCGCAGGACAGCTTCTCTACGAGCAGTACTTC CASNLAGQLLYEQYF
TRBD1 TRBJ2-6 TRBV7-3 - TGTGCCAGCAGCTCTAGACAGGGAACAGGGGCCAACGTCCTGACTTTC CASSSRQGTGANVLTF
- TRBJ1-4 TRBV20-1 - TGCAGTGCTAGAAAAAAGGGGGGGTCGGATAATGAAAAACTGTTTTTT CSARKKGGSDNEKLFF
TRBD2 TRBJ2-1 TRBV6-2/TRBV6-3 many TGTGCCAGCAGTTACTCGCGGGGGGTCTCCTACAATGAGCAGTTCTTC CASSYSRGVSYNEQFF
TRBD2 TRBJ2-1 TRBV7-8 many TGTGCCAGCAGCTTAGGGACTAGCGGGGAATCCTACAATGAGCAGTTCTTC CASSLGTSGESYNEQFF
- TRBJ1-1 TRBV12-3/TRBV12-4 few TGTGCCAGCAGTTTACGGTCCCGGGTCACTGAAGCTTTCTTT CASSLRSRVTEAFF
- TRBJ2-5 TRBV20-1 few TGCAGTGCTAGTCAGCCACCGGGGGAGACCCAGTACTTC CSASQPPGETQYF
- TRBJ2-4 TRBV20-1 - TGCAGTGCTAATGCAGGGGATGAGGCCAAAAACATTCAGTACTTC CSANAGDEAKNIQYF
- TRBJ1-4 TRBV20-1 few TGCAGTGCTAGAGTGGGAGGGGGGAGCGAAAAACTGTTTTTT CSARVGGGSEKLFF
- TRBJ1-1 TRBV6-1 many TGTGCCAGCAGTTCTGGGGGCGCGGGGAACACTGAAGCTTTCTTT CASSSGGAGNTEAFF
- TRBJ1-5 TRBV28 many TGTGCCAGCAGTCCCGGGGGGTACAATCAGCCCCAGCATTTT CASSPGGYNQPQHF
- TRBJ2-5 TRBV18 many TGTGCCAGCTCACCGTGGACAGACCTCCAAGAGACCCAGTACTTC CASSPWTDLQETQYF
- TRBJ2-2 TRBV7-9 - TGTGCCAGCAGCTATTTCGCCGGGGAGCTGTTTTTT CASSYFAGELFF
TRBD2 TRBJ2-1 TRBV6-1 once TGTGCCAGCAGTGCCCCGGGACTAGCGATGATGCATGAGCAGTTCTTC CASSAPGLAMMHEQFF
- TRBJ1-2 TRBV28 many TGTGCCAGCAAAGCAGGGCTTAACTATGGCTACACCTTC CASKAGLNYGYTF
TRBD2 TRBJ2-3 TRBV3-1 many TGTGCCAGCAGCCAAGACGGGACTAGCGGTCCCCCGAGGAATACGCAGTATTTT CASSQDGTSGPPRNTQYF
TRBD1 TRBJ1-1 TRBV10-3 many TGTGCCATCAGCCCCGGACAGGGGCTTCGTAACACTGAAGCTTTCTTT CAISPGQGLRNTEAFF